This TCR beta chain is drawn from a study of graft-versus-host responses after intestinal transplantation. With respect to this clone: Its antigen is as yet unknown.

The CDR3 length is 14 residues. Germline CDR1 SGHTA, CDR2 FQGNSA. Trimming removed 1 base at V and 5 bases at J, with 11 bases between. TCRdb's table, derived via immunoSEQ multiplex PCR, lists solely in-frame clones and lacks some. Among fewer than 50,000 clones listed, around 85% were seen once. The chain combines TRBV7-2 with TRBJ2-5; D uncertain. This clonotype was obtained from a human donor who was the organ donor for an intestinal transplant. The sequencing used unstimulated CD4+ T cells sorted from spleen or lymph node cells, collected before transplant. The CDR3 coding sequence is TGTGCCAGCAGCTTAGATAGAAAAGGGGAGACCCAGTACTTC. Translating gives CASSLDRKGETQYF.